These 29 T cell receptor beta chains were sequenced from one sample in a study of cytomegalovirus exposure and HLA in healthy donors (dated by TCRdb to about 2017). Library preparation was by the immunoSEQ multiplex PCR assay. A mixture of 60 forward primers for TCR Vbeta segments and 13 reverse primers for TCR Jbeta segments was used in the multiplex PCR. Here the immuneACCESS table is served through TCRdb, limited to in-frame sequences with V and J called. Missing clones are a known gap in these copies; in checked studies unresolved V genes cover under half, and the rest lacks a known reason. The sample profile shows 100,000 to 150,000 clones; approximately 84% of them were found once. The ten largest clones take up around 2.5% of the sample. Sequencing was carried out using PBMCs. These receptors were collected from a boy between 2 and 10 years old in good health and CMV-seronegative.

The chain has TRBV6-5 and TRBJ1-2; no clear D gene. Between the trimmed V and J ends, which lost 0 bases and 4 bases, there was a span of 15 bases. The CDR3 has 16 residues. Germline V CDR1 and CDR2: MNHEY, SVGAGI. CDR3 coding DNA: TGTGCCAGCAGTTACTCTGGGCAGGAGGGAGGCTATGGCTACACCTTC. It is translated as CASSYSGQEGGYGYTF.

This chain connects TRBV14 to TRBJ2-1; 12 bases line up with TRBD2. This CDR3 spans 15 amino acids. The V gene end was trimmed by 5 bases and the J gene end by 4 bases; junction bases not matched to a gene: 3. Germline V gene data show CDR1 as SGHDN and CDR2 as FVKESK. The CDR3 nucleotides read TGTGCCAGCAGCTTTCTAGCGGGAGGGTACAATGAGCAGTTCTTC. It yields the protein CASSFLAGGYNEQFF.

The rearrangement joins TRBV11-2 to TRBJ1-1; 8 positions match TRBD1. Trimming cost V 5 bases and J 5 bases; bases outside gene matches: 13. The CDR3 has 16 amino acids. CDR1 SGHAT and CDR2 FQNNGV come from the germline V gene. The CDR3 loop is CASSERTGLRGTEAFF. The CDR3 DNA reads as TGTGCCAGCAGCGAAAGGACAGGGCTAAGGGGGACTGAAGCTTTCTTT.

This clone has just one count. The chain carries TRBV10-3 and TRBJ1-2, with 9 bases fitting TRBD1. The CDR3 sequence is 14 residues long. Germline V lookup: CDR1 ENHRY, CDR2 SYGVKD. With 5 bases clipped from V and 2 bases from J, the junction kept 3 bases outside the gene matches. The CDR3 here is CAISPGTGNYGYTF. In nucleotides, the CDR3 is TGTGCCATCAGTCCCGGGACAGGGAACTATGGCTACACCTTC.

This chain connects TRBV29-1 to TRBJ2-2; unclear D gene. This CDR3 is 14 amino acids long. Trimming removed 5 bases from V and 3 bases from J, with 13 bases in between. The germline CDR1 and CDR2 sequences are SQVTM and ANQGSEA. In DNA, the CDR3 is TGCAGCGTTTCCCTCCTCCCCGACACCGGGGAGCTGTTTTTT. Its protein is CSVSLLPDTGELFF.

The CDR3, as DNA: TGTGCCAGCAGCCCCCCAGAGGGAGCGTTTGGGAGGGAGACCCAGTACTTC. Its translation is CASSPPEGAFGRETQYF. V and J are TRBV14 and TRBJ2-5; possible D gene TRBD2, 6 bases. Deletions cut 4 bases from V and 5 bases from J, with 23 bases between. Germline V lookup: CDR1 SGHDN, CDR2 FVKESK. The CDR3 runs to 17 residues.

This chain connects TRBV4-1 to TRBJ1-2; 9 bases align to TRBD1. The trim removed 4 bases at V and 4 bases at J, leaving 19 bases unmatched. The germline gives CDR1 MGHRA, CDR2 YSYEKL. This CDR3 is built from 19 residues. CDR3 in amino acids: CASSPRGGLQGARSYGYTF. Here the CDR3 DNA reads TGCGCCAGCAGCCCAAGGGGGGGCTTACAGGGGGCGCGGAGCTATGGCTACACCTTC.

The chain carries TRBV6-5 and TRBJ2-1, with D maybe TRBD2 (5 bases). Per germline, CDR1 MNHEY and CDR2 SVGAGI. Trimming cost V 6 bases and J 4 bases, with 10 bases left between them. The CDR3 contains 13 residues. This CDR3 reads CASSRGRYNEQFF. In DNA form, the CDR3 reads TGTGCCAGCAGCCGAGGGCGATACAATGAGCAGTTCTTC.

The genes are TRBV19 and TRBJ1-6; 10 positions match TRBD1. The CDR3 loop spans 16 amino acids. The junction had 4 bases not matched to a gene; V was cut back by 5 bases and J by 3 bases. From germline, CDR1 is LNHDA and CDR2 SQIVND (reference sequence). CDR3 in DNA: TGTGCCAGTAGTGTGACAGGGGGCGGCTATAATTCACCCCTCCACTTT. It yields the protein CASSVTGGGYNSPLHF.

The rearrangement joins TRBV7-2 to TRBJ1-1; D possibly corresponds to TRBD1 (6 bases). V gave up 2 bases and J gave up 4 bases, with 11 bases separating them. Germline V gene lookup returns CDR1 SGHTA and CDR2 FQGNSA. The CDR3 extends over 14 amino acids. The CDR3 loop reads CASSLWTASTEAFF. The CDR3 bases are TGTGCCAGCAGCTTATGGACAGCGAGCACTGAAGCTTTCTTT. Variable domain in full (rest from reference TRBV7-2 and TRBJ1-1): GAGVSQSPSNKVTEKGKDVELRCDPISGHTALYWYRQSLGQGLEFLIYFQGNSAPDKSGLPSDRFSAERTGGSVSTLTIQRTQQEDSAVYLCASSLWTASTEAFFGQGTRLTVV.

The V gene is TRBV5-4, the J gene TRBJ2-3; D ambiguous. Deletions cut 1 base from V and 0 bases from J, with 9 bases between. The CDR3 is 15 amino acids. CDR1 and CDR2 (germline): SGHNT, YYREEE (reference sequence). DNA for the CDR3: TGTGCCAGCAGCTTGTCCAGCGTGAGCACAGATACGCAGTATTTT. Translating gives CASSLSSVSTDTQYF.

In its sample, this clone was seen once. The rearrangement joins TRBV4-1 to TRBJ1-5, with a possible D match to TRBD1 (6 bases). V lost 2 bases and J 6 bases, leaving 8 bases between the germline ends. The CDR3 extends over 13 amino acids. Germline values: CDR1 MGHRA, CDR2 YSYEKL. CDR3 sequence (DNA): TGCGCCAGCAGCCAATTCAGGGGTCAGCCCCAGCATTTT. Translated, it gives CASSQFRGQPQHF.

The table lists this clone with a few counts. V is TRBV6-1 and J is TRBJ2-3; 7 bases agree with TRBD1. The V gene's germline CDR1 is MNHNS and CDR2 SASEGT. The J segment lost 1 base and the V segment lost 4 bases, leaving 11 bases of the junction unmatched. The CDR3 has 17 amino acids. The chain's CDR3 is CASSALGQLLGTDTQYF. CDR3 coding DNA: TGTGCCAGCAGTGCCTTGGGACAGCTCCTTGGCACAGATACGCAGTATTTT.

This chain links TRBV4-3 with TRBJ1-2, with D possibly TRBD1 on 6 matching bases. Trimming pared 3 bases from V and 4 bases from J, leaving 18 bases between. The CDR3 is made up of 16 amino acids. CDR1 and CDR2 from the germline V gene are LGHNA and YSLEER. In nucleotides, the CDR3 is TGCGCCAGCAGCCAGACCCTGGACAGCAATTTCTATGGCTACACCTTC. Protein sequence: CASSQTLDSNFYGYTF.

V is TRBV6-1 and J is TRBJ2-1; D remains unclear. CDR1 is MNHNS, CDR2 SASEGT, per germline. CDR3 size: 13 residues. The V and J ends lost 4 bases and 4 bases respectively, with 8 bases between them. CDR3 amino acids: CASSATYYNEQFF. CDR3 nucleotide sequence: TGTGCCAGCAGTGCCACCTATTACAATGAGCAGTTCTTC.

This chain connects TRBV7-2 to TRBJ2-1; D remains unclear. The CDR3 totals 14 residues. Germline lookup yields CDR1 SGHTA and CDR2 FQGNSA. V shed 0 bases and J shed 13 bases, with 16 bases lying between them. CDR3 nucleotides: TGTGCCAGCAGCTTAGCGAAAGCTCCCTCAAACCAGTTCTTC. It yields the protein CASSLAKAPSNQFF.

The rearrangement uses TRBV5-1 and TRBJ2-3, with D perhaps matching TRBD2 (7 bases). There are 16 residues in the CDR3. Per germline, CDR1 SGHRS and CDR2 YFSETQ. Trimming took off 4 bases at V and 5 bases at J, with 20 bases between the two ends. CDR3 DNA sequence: TGCGCCAGCAGCGGGGGGGCGGGACCCCGTCGAGATACGCAGTATTTT. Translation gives CASSGGAGPRRDTQYF.

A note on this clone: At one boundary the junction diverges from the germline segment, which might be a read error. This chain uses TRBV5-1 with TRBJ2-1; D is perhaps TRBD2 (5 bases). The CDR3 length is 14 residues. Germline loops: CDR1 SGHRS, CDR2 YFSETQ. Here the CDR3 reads CASSFGGPGNGQFF. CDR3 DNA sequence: TGCGCCAGCAGCTTTGGCGGGCCGGGCAATGGGCAGTTCTTC.

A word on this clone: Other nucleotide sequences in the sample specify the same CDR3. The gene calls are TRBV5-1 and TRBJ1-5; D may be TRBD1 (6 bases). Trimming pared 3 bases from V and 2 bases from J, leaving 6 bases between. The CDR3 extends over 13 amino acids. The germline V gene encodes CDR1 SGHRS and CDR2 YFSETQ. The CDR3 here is CASSSGGNQPQHF. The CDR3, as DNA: TGCGCCAGCAGCTCAGGGGGCAATCAGCCCCAGCATTTT. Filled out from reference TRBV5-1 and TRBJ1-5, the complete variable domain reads KAGVTQTPRYLIKTRGQQVTLSCSPISGHRSVSWYQQTPGQGLQFLFEYFSETQRNKGNFPGRFSGRQFSNSRSEMNVSTLELGDSALYLCASSSGGNQPQHFGDGTRLSIL.

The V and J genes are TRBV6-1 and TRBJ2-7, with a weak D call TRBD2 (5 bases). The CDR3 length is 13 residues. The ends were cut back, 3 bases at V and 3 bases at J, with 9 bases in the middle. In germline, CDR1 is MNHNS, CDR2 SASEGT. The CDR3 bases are TGTGCCAGCAGTGAGGGAGCGAACTACGAGCAGTACGTC. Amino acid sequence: CASSEGANYEQYV.

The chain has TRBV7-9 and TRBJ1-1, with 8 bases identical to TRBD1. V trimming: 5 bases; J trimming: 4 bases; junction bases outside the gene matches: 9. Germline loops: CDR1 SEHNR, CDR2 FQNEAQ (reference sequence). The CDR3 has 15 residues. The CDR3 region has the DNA TGTGCCAGCAGCCCTCAGGGGGCCTGGACCACTGAAGCTTTCTTT. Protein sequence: CASSPQGAWTTEAFF.

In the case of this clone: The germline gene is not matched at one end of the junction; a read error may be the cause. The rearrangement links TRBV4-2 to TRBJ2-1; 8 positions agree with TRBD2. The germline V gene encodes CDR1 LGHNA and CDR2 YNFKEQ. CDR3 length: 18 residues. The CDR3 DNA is TGTGCCAGCAGCCAAGAAGGGGAGGGGACTAGTCCCTCCAATGAGCGGTTCTTC. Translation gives CASSQEGEGTSPSNERFF.

In nucleotides, the CDR3 is TGCGCCAGCAGCTTGGGAGCCAATTGGTCCCAGTACTTC. Amino acids: CASSLGANWSQYF. The chain carries TRBV5-1 and TRBJ2-5, with D unclear. Germline V gene sequence: CDR1 SGHRS, CDR2 YFSETQ. This CDR3 contains 13 residues. The V end lost 0 bases, the J end lost 9 bases, and 12 bases lay between the germline ends. Together with reference TRBV5-1 and TRBJ2-5, the CDR3 gives the full variable domain: KAGVTQTPRYLIKTRGQQVTLSCSPISGHRSVSWYQQTPGQGLQFLFEYFSETQRNKGNFPGRFSGRQFSNSRSEMNVSTLELGDSALYLCASSLGANWSQYFGPGTRLLVL.

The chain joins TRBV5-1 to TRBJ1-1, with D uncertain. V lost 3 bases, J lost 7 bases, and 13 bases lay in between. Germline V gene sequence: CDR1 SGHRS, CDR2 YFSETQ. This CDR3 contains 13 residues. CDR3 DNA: TGCGCCAGCAGCTCTCCCCCGGTTGGTGAAGCTTTCTTT. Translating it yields CASSSPPVGEAFF.

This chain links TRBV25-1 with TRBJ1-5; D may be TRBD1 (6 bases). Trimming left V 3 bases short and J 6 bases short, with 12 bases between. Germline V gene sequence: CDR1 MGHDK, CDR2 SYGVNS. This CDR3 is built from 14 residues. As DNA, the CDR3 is TGTGCCAGCAGTGACAGTTACAGGGTTCAGCCCCAGCATTTT. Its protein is CASSDSYRVQPQHF.

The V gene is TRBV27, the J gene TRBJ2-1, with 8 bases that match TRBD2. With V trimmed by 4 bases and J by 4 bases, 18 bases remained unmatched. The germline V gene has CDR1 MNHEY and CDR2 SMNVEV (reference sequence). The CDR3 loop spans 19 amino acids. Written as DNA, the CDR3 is TGTGCCAGCAGTTCCCCCCTGGGAAGCGGGGGCAGATCGTACAATGAGCAGTTCTTC. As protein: CASSSPLGSGGRSYNEQFF.

CDR3 sequence (DNA): TGCGCCAGCAGTGAAACAGCCTCTGGAAACACCATATATTTT. This gives the protein CASSETASGNTIYF. The V gene is TRBV10-2, the J gene TRBJ1-3; no firm D call. From germline, CDR1 is WSHSY and CDR2 SAAADI. The V gene lost 3 bases and the J gene lost 0 bases, with 6 bases spanning the gap. The CDR3 runs to 14 residues.

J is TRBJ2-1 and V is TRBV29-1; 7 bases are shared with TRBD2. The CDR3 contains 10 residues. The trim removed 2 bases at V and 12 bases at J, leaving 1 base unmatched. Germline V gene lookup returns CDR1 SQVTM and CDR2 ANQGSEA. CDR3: CSVESGGQFF. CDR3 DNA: TGCAGCGTTGAATCGGGGGGGCAGTTCTTC.

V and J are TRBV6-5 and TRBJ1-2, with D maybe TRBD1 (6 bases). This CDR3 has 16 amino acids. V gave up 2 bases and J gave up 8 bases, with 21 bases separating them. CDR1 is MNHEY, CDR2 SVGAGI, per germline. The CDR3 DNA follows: TGTGCCAGCAGTTACCATGAGGACAGCTCACCTGGGGGCTACACCTTC. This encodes CASSYHEDSSPGGYTF.